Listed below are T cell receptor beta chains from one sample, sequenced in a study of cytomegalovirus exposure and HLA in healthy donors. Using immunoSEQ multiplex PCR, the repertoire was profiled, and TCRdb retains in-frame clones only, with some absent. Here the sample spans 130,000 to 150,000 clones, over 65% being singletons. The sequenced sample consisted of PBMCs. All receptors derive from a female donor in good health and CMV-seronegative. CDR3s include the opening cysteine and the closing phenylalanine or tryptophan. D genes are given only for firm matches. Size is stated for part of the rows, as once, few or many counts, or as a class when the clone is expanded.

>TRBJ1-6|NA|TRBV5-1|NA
CASSLDLTGSSPLHF
TGCGCCAGCAGCTTGGATTTAACAGGGTCTTCACCCCTCCACTTT
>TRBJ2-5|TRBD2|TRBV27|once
CASSSLTSGRAGETQYF
TGTGCCAGCAGCTCCTTGACCAGCGGGAGGGCCGGGGAGACCCAGTACTTC
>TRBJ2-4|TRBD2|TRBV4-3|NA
CASSPGLANPSAKNIQYF
TGCGCCAGCAGCCCGGGACTAGCGAACCCTAGCGCCAAAAACATTCAGTACTTC
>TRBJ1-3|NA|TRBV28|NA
CASSLIGGSTGNTIYF
TGTGCCAGCAGTTTAATCGGGGGTTCCACTGGAAACACCATATATTTT
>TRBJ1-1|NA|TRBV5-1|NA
CASSLGGANTEAFF
TGCGCCAGCAGCTTGGGCGGGGCGAACACTGAAGCTTTCTTT
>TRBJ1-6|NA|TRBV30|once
CAWSEAGTWNSPLHF
TGTGCCTGGAGCGAGGCCGGGACATGGAATTCACCCCTCCACTTT
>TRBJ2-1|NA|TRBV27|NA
CASRTGGYNEQFF
TGTGCCAGCAGGACCGGAGGGTACAATGAGCAGTTCTTC
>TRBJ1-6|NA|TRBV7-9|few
CASSFTGPNSPLHF
TGTGCCAGCAGCTTCACAGGGCCAAATTCACCCCTCCACTTT
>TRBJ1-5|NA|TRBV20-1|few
CSARLDTAQHF
TGCAGTGCTAGACTCGACACGGCCCAGCATTTT
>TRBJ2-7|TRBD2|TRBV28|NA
CASSQTSGRYYYEQYF
TGTGCCAGCAGCCAGACTAGCGGGAGGTATTATTACGAGCAGTACTTC
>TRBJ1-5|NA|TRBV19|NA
CASTPSGGRQPQHF
TGTGCCAGTACCCCATCCGGCGGGAGACAGCCCCAGCATTTT
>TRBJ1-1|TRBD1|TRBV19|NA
CASHQGQRNTEAFF
TGTGCCAGTCACCAGGGACAGAGGAACACTGAAGCTTTCTTT
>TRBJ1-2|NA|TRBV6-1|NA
CASRPGIYGYTF
TGTGCCAGCAGGCCAGGGATATACGGCTACACCTTC
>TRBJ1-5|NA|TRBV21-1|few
CASTKGQQFNQPQHF
TGTGCCAGCACCAAGGGGCAGCAGTTCAATCAGCCCCAGCATTTT
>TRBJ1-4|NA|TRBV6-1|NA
CASSVRVWEKLFF
TGTGCCAGCAGTGTGCGGGTTTGGGAAAAACTGTTTTTT
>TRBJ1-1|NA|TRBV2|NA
CASIHRYTEAFF
TGTGCCAGCATCCACAGGTACACTGAAGCTTTCTTT
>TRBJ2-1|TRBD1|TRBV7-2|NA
CASMPGTGETNEQFF
TGTGCCAGCATGCCCGGGACAGGAGAAACCAATGAGCAGTTCTTC
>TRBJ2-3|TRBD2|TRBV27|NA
CASSAIAGGGTDTQYF
TGTGCCAGCAGTGCCATAGCGGGGGGGGGCACAGATACGCAGTATTTT
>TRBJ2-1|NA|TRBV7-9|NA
CASSTVESSYNEQFF
TGTGCCAGCAGCACAGTAGAAAGCTCCTACAATGAGCAGTTCTTC
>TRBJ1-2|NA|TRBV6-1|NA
CASSDLGRYGYTF
TGTGCCAGCAGTGATCTAGGGAGGTATGGCTACACCTTC
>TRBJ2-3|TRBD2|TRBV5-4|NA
CASSLPQGLAGADTQYF
TGTGCCAGCAGCTTGCCCCAGGGACTAGCGGGAGCAGATACGCAGTATTTT
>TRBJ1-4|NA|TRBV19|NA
CASSAGGADNEKLFF
TGTGCCAGTAGTGCCGGGGGGGCAGATAATGAAAAACTGTTTTTT
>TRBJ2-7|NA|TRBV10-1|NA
CASSSDSFSYEQYF
TGCGCCAGCAGCAGTGACAGCTTCTCCTACGAGCAGTACTTC
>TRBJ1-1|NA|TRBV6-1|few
CATRQFLWTEAFF
TGTGCCACCAGACAGTTTTTATGGACTGAAGCTTTCTTT
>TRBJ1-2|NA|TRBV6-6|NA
CASSYLGGQGGYTF
TGTGCCAGCAGTTACTTGGGGGGGCAGGGTGGCTACACCTTC
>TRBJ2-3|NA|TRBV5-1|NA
CASSFVGHSTDTQYF
TGCGCCAGCAGCTTCGTGGGACACTCCACAGATACGCAGTATTTT
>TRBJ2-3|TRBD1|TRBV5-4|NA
CASSSGQGGTDTQYF
TGTGCCAGCAGCTCCGGACAGGGGGGGACCGATACGCAGTATTTT
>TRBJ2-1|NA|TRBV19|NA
CASRGTSGAPVF
TGTGCCAGTAGGGGGACTTCAGGTGCCCCGGTCTTC
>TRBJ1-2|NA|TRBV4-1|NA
CASSQDNSRYGYTF
TGCGCCAGCAGCCAAGATAATTCGAGGTATGGCTACACCTTC
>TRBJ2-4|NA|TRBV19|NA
CASSRAGAKNIQYF
TGTGCCAGTAGTAGGGCGGGGGCCAAAAACATTCAGTACTTC
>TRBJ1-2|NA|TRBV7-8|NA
CASTTLGGGSYGYTF
TGTGCCAGCACCACCCTCGGGGGAGGGAGCTATGGCTACACCTTC
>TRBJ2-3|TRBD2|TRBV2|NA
CASSGLAGGPDTQYF
TGTGCCAGCAGTGGTCTAGCGGGAGGTCCAGATACGCAGTATTTT
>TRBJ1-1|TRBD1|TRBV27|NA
CASSSRDRGVTNTEAFF
TGTGCCAGCAGCTCCCGGGACAGGGGGGTTACGAACACTGAAGCTTTCTTT
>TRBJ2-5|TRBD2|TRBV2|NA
CASSWTSGSGRTQYF
TGTGCCAGCAGCTGGACTAGCGGGAGTGGGCGGACCCAGTACTTC